The sequence of this T cell receptor beta chain was determined in a study of control samples from healthy donors and cancer patients. Libraries were prepared by immunoSEQ multiplex PCR; TCRdb keeps only in-frame clonotypes and omits some of them. The sample carries approximately 52,000 clones, 90% to 96% recorded once. This clone was detected once. The sample consisted of blood. This TCR derives from a woman aged 18-29 years in good health.

This chain's CDR3 is CASSLGGGETQYF. As DNA, the CDR3 is TGCGCCAGCAGCTTGGGGGGGGGTGAGACCCAGTACTTC. This chain uses TRBV5-1 with TRBJ2-5; 7 bases map to TRBD2. V lost 0 bases, J lost 5 bases, and 1 base stayed unmatched. CDR1 and CDR2 (germline): SGHRS, YFSETQ. The CDR3 contains 13 residues.